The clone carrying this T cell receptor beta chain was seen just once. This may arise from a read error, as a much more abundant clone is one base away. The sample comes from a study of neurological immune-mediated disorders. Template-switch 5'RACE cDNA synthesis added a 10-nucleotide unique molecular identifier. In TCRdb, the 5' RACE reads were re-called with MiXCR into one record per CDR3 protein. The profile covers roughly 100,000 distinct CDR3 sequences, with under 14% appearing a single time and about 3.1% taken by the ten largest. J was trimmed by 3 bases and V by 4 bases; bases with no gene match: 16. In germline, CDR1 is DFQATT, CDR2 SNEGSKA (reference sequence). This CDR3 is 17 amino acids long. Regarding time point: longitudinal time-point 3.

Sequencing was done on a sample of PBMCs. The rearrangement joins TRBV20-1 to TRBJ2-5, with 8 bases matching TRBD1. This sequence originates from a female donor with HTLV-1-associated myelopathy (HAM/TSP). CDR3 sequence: CSATCSPFRTGKETQYF. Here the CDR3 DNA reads TGCAGTGCTACTTGCTCTCCCTTCCGGACAGGGAAAGAGACCCAGTACTTC.